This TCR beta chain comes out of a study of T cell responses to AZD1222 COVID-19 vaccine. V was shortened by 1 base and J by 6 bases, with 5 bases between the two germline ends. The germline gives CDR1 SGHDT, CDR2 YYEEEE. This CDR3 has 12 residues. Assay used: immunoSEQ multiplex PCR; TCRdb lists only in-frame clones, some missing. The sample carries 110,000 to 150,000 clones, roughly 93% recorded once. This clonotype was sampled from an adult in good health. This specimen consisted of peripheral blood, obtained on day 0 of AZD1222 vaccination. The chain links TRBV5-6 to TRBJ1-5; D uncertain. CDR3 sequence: CASSLLGQPQHF. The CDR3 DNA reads TGTGCCAGCAGCTTGCTGGGTCAGCCCCAGCATTTT. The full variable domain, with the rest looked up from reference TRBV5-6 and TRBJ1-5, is DAGVTQSPTHLIKTRGQQVTLRCSPKSGHDTVSWYQQALGQGPQFIFQYYEEEERQRGNFPDRFSGHQFPNYSSELNVNALLLGDSALYLCASSLLGQPQHFGDGTRLSIL.